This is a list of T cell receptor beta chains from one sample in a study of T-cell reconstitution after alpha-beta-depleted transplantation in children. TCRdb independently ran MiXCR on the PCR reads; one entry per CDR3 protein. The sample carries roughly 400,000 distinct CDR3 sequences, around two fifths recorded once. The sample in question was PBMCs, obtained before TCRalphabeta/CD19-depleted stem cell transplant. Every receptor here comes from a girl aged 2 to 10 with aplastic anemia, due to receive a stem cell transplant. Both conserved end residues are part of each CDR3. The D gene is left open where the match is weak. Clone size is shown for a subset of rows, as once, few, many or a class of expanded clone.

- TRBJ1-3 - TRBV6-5 CASAGNGNTIYF TGTGCCAGTGCAGGGAATGGAAACACCATATATTTT
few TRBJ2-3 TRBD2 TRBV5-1 CAGSTSGTSTDTQYF TGCGCCGGATCGACTAGCGGGACTAGCACAGATACGCAGTATTTT
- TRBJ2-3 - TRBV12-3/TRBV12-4 CASKVGSTDTQYF TGTGCCAGCAAGGTGGGCAGCACAGATACGCAGTATTTT
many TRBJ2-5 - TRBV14 CASSQQGQETQYF TGTGCCAGCAGCCAACAGGGGCAAGAGACCCAGTACTTC
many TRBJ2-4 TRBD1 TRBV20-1 CSACVGTGGAKNIQYF TGCAGTGCGTGCGTCGGGACAGGGGGCGCCAAAAACATTCAGTACTTC
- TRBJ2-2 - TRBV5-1 CASSSGGLNTGELFF TGCGCCAGCAGCTCCGGGGGCTTGAACACCGGGGAGCTGTTTTTT
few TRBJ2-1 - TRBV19 CASSLSSQRNEQFF TGTGCCAGTAGTCTGAGCTCTCAGAGGAATGAGCAGTTCTTC
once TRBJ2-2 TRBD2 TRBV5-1 CASSYGGTAGELFF TGCGCCAGCAGCTACGGGGGGACGGCCGGGGAGCTGTTTTTT
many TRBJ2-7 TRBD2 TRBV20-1 CSATSGTSGSYEQYF TGCAGTGCTACCTCCGGGACTAGCGGGTCCTACGAGCAGTACTTC
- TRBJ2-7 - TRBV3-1 CASSQGREQYF TGTGCCAGCAGCCAAGGAAGAGAGCAGTACTTC
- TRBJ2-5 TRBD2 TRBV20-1 CSAETPLPQRGQETQYF TGCAGTGCCGAGACCCCCTTACCCCAGCGGGGGCAAGAGACCCAGTACTTC
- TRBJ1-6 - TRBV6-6 CASSDHLSPLHF TGTGCCAGCAGTGACCACTTATCACCCCTCCACTTT
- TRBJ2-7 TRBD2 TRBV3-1 CASSQAFGLGYEQYF TGTGCCAGCAGCCAAGCCTTTGGACTAGGTTACGAGCAGTACTTC
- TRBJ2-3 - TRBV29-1 CSVASRAGRGDTQYF TGCAGCGTAGCGTCCCGAGCCGGCCGTGGGGATACGCAGTATTTT
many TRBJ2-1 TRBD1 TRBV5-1 CASSLIVTGGSEQFF TGCGCCAGCAGCTTGATTGTGACAGGGGGCAGCGAGCAGTTCTTC
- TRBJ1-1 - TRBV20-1 CSARRGQRNTEAFF TGCAGTGCTAGACGCGGACAAAGGAACACTGAAGCTTTCTTT
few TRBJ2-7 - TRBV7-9 CASSPFNLGSYEQYF TGTGCCAGTTCCCCTTTTAATCTAGGCTCCTACGAGCAGTACTTC
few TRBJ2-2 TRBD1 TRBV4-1 CASSPRGRGLITGELFF TGCGCCAGCAGCCCACGGGGCAGGGGGCTCATCACCGGGGAGCTGTTTTTT
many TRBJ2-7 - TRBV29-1 CSVEGSRSSYEQYF TGCAGCGTTGAAGGTAGCCGGAGCTCCTACGAGCAGTACTTC
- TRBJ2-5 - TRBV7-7 CASSLKGKETQYF TGTGCCAGCAGCTTAAAGGGTAAAGAGACCCAGTACTTC
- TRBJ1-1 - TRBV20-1 CSAKSGGSTEAFF TGCAGTGCCAAATCGGGGGGTAGCACTGAAGCTTTCTTT
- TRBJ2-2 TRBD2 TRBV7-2 CASSPGLAVGELFF TGTGCCAGCAGCCCGGGACTAGCGGTCGGGGAGCTGTTTTTT
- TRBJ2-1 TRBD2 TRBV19 CASSVSGGDTYNEQFF TGTGCCAGTAGTGTGAGCGGGGGGGACACCTACAATGAGCAGTTCTTC
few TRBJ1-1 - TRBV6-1 CASSPDRGMDTEAFF TGTGCCAGCAGTCCCGACCGGGGAATGGACACTGAAGCTTTCTTT
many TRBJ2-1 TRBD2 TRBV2 CASTDGLGRNEQFF TGTGCCAGCACTGACGGACTAGGGCGGAATGAGCAGTTCTTC
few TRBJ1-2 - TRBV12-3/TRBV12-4 CASSLELYNYGYTF TGTGCCAGCAGTTTAGAGTTATATAACTATGGCTACACCTTC
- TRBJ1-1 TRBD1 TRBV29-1 CSVENRGLDAEAFF TGCAGCGTTGAGAACAGGGGTTTAGACGCTGAAGCTTTCTTT
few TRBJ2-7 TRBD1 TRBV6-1 CATTQTGTYEQYF TGTGCCACCACCCAGACAGGGACCTACGAGCAGTACTTC
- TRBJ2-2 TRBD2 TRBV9 CASSVEGLAGGTGELFF TGTGCCAGCAGCGTAGAGGGACTAGCGGGAGGCACCGGGGAGCTGTTTTTT
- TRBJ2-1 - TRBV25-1 CASSEGRGSNEQFF TGTGCCAGCAGTGAAGGCCGGGGGAGCAATGAGCAGTTCTTC
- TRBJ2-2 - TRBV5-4 CASGSSGELFF TGTGCCAGCGGGAGTAGCGGGGAGCTGTTTTTT
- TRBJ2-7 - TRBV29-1 CSWAGDSYEQYF TGCTCTTGGGCAGGCGACTCCTACGAGCAGTACTTC
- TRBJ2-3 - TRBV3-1 CASSPRRRPTDTQYF TGTGCCAGCAGCCCGCGACGAAGGCCCACAGATACGCAGTATTTT
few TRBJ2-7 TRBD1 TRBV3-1 CASSHSSGTGTLTYEQYF TGTGCCAGCAGCCACTCATCCGGGACAGGAACTCTAACCTACGAGCAGTACTTC
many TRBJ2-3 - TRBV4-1 CASSQAGGSRTDTQYF TGCGCCAGCAGCCAAGCTGGGGGGTCTCGCACAGATACGCAGTATTTT
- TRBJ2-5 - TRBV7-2 CASSRRGVGETQYF TGTGCCAGCAGCCGTCGGGGAGTCGGGGAGACCCAGTACTTC
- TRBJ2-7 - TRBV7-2 CASSLAVDAQYF TGTGCCAGCAGCTTAGCAGTTGATGCGCAGTACTTC
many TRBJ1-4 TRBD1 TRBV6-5 CATRGDRGRGEKLFF TGTGCCACCCGAGGGGACAGGGGGCGCGGGGAAAAACTGTTTTTT
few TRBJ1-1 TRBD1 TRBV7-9 CASSLAGTGSAFF TGTGCCAGCAGCTTAGCGGGGACAGGGAGCGCTTTCTTT
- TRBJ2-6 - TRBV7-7 CASSLAGTSGANVLTF TGTGCTAGCAGCTTAGCCGGCACCTCTGGGGCCAACGTCCTGACTTTC